This TCR beta chain was observed in a study of T cells in women clearing cervical HPV infection (dated by TCRdb to between 2017 and 2018). For the wider study: Cases were 25 women with histologically confirmed HPV16-related CIN3 or worse, including a couple of invasive cancers. The 25 or so controls were women who cleared a single incident HPV16 infection within 12 months without developing precancer or cancer. Blood from cases was drawn at the visit where the lesion was first identified, while blood from controls was drawn once the infection was no longer detected. For cases, the median interval between lesion detection and blood sampling was more than 130 days, with an interquartile range of about 80 to 210 days. Because only a few women had HLA typing data, the possibility that HLA type acted as a confounder could not be ruled out. The exploratory proof-of-principle case-control study was nested within the Guanacaste HPV Natural History Study in Costa Rica and compared TCR repertoires across cervical HPV16 outcomes. Cases were matched to controls by age within five years and by the year the sample was collected. A median age of approximately 30 years was observed in cases versus under 40 in controls, and no significant differences in baseline characteristics were found. In the parent cohort, fewer than 13,000 women aged 18 or older were enrolled in Guanacaste, Costa Rica, during about 1993 to 1994 and were followed for six to seven years. Quality controls consisted of five blinded duplicates per group, for a total of roughly 60 samples made up of approximately 50 participants and ten or so replicates. Overall study outcomes, separate from this receptor: Random forest classifiers that combined richness and V gene abundances separated cases from controls with an estimated AUC of approximately 0.78. Across sequencing depths, CIN3+ cases showed significantly higher TCR repertoire richness than controls, but evenness did not differ between the groups. TRBV6-7 relative abundance was lower in cases than in controls (roughly 0.12% versus 0.15%; Bonferroni P = 0.0008). Because of the cross-sectional design, the study could not determine whether the associations came before infection or resulted from infection, and neither effector/memory subsets nor HPV-specific T cells were isolated. T-cell numbers per sample were unknown, so richness differences could reflect varying T-cell content rather than repertoire biology.

The CDR3 holds 14 amino acids from the cysteine to the phenylalanine. Shown are 33 bases from within the CDR3, in frame from base 1. Based on the germline V gene (reference sequence), the CDR1 and CDR2 sequences are LNHDA and SQIVND. V is shortened by 5 bases, J by 4 bases, and the region joining them spans 9 bases. TCR beta CDR3 regions were amplified by multiplex PCR from an average of about 1,100 ng genomic DNA per sample using the immunoSEQ assay. Primer bias was corrected in the assay by using a complete synthetic TCR repertoire to establish an amplification baseline. The amplicons were sequenced using the Illumina platform. Concerning the study's data processing: Sequences were error-corrected by clustering with frequency ratios and a modified nearest-neighbor algorithm and were then analyzed in the immunoSEQ Analyzer with IMGT gene definitions. At each rarefaction depth, TCR richness and evenness were averaged across 20 rarefaction repeats, and any sample with fewer sequences than the depth was left out. Wilcoxon rank sum tests with FDR correction were used to compare V, D and J gene relative abundances between the groups. In the blinded duplicates, the intraclass correlation was over 95% for TCR richness and averaged about 79% across over 65 gene segments. Imported from immuneACCESS, the table was reduced by TCRdb to in-frame sequences with V and J called. These copies leave out some clones; in studies compared against another copy, an unresolved V gene accounts for under half, and the cause of the remainder is not known. Clonal size and the V and J genes are those of that table, whereas D and trimming came from the DNA. This sample's table contains over 25,000 clones. In total, the top ten clones hold about a sixth of the sample.

As regards this clone: It lacks a known antigen. The read ends 3 residues shy of where the CDR3 ends; the end is completed using the germline J gene.

Every participant had a single incident cervical HPV16 infection, and women with prevalent HPV16 infections were excluded. Cervical HPV DNA was detected by MY09/MY11 PCR and genotyped by dot-blot hybridization. Fifteen mL of heparinized blood was centrifuged, after which the buffy coat was aliquoted, frozen at -30 degrees C, and then stored at -80 degrees C. QIAGEN kits were used to extract genomic DNA from buffy coat specimens. The sequence derives from a woman aged 18 to 75 with a cervical HPV16 infection that either progressed to CIN3+ or cleared (not recorded which). What was sequenced was blood buffy coat. This chain is built from TRBV19 and TRBJ2-6; the D gene remains uncertain. The CDR3 amino acid sequence is: CASSLLGGANVLTF. The sequenced part of the CDR3 DNA is TGTGCCAGTAGTCTTCTTGGCGGGGCCAACGTC.